This T cell receptor (beta chain) was obtained from a study of circulating CD8 cells and anti-PD-1 response in melanoma. Live CD3+CD8+TCRalphabeta+ cells were sorted into four subsets by PD-1 and/or TIGIT. Using approximately 15 ng of total RNA, TCR libraries were made with the QIAseq Immune Repertoire TCR panel. TCRdb called the reads again in MiXCR, with one record for every CDR3 protein. The sample holds several hundred distinct CDR3 sequences, 5.3% seen once. Trimming removed 6 bases from V and 4 bases from J; junction bases left unmatched: 11. Germline loops: CDR1 MDHEN, CDR2 SYDVKM. CDR3 length: 15 amino acids. A word on this clonotype: A clone one base away is much larger, so this may be a read error.

Sequencing used CD8+ T cells from PBMCs, obtained at baseline or after one month of anti-PD-1 therapy (not recorded which). The source of this sequence is a human donor with melanoma. The chain combines TRBV28 with TRBJ1-2, with TRBD1 matching 7 bases. Written as DNA, the CDR3 is TGTGCCAGCAGCCCCTACAGGGGCGAAGTCTATGGCTACACCTTC. Translated: CASSPYRGEVYGYTF.